This TCR beta chain derives from a study of T cells in Graves' hyperthyroidism and ophthalmopathy. Trimming cost V 10 bases and J 6 bases, with 13 bases left between them. From germline, CDR1 is ENHRY and CDR2 SYGVKD. This CDR3 has 11 residues. Researchers amplified the TCR beta CDR3 regions from RNA transcripts. RT-PCR in the first round (using the HTBI primer set) targeted the TCR CDR3. TCRdb reanalysed the multiplex PCR reads using MiXCR and keeps one entry per CDR3 protein. The repertoire holds roughly 800,000 distinct CDR3 sequences, around 38% seen once, with more than 7% in the top ten. This clonotype has just a few counts. Exclusions: uncontrolled infection, other autoimmune disease, pregnancy, lactation. Fresh peripheral blood, about 9.6 ml, yielded the PBMCs.

The sequenced sample was blood. This chain connects TRBV10-3 to TRBJ2-7; D not resolved. The TCR was taken from a man younger than 35 with Graves' hyperthyroidism. CDR3 DNA: TGTGCCAGCACCTCAAGATTCGAGCAGTACTTC. Its translation is CASTSRFEQYF.